The present T cell receptor beta chain was sequenced within a study of T cell repertoires in cytomegalovirus infection. TCRdb fed the reads into MiXCR, producing one record per CDR3 protein. The data hold some 100,000 distinct CDR3 sequences, with 29% observed a single time. Of note for this clonotype: The antigen remains unidentified.

This TCR derives from a human donor in good health (CMV status not recorded). Some clones in this sample may be carry-over from other donors' samples. Sample: CD8+ T cells from cultured PBMCs, taken from culture after CMV antigen stimulation.

CDR3 bases: TGTGCCATCAGTGTACCGGAGCGGGGGGGACTCAGCTCCTACAATGAGCAGTTCTTC. Its protein product is CAISVPERGGLSSYNEQFF. The J gene is TRBJ2-1, the V gene TRBV10-3; 10 positions agree with TRBD2. This CDR3 spans 19 amino acids. CDR1 is ENHRY, CDR2 SYGVKD, per germline. J was trimmed by 0 bases and V by 4 bases; bases with no gene match: 12.